This T cell receptor beta chain was captured by sequencing in a study of shared clonotypes between healthy human individuals. Study overall: For every donor, three CD4 naive, three CD4 memory, two CD8 naive and one CD8 memory plates were used.

The CDR3 contains 12 residues. The germline CDR1 and CDR2 sequences are MNHEY and SMNVEV (reference sequence). Trimming pared 6 bases from V and 7 bases from J, leaving 11 bases between. The table lists this clone with a count of one. Its antigen remains unidentified. Genomic DNA of each subset was evenly split across several immunoSEQ plates. TCRdb keeps only in-frame clones here, not all; method: immunoSEQ multiplex PCR. The profile covers 1.5 million to 2.5 million clones, with roughly 94% appearing a single time and more than 0.95% taken by the ten largest. Naive CD8 populations comprised CD45RO-negative cells positively selected for CCR7, excluding terminally differentiated effector memory CD45RA+ cells. Study results and limitations: The generation probabilities recorded for non-shared clonotypes fell below those of clonotypes shared by all four donors.

V usage is TRBV27 and J usage is TRBJ2-3; TRBD2 is a possible D gene (6 bases). The sample was naive CD8+ T cells sorted from blood. The clonotype originates from a young man in good health. The CDR3 nucleotides are TGTGCCAGCAGGGAACGCGGGAATACGCAGTATTTT. Its protein product is CASRERGNTQYF.